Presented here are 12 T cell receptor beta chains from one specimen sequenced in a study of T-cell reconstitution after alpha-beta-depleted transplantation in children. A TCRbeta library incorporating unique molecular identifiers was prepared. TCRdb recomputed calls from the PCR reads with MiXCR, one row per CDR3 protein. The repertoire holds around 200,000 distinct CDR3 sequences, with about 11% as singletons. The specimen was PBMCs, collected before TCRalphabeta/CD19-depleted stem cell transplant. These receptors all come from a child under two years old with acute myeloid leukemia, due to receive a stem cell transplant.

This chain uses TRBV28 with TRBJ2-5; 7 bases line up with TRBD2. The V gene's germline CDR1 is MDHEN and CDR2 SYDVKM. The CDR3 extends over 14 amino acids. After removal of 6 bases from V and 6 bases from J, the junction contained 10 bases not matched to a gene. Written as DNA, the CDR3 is TGTGCCAGCAGAGAGGCGGGAGTTGGCAAGACCCAGTACTTC. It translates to CASREAGVGKTQYF.

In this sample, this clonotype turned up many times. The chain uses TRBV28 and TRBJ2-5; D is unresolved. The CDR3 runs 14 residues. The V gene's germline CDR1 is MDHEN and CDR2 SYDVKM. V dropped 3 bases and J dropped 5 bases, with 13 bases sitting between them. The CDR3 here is CASSLGWRDETQYF. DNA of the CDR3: TGTGCCAGCAGTTTGGGATGGCGAGACGAGACCCAGTACTTC.

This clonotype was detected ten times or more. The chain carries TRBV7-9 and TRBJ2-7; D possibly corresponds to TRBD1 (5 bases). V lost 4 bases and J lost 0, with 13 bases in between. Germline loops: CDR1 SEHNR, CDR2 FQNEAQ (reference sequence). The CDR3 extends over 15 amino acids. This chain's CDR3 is CASSSGRTGSYEQYF. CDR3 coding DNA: TGTGCCAGCAGCTCTGGACGAACAGGCTCCTACGAGCAGTACTTC.

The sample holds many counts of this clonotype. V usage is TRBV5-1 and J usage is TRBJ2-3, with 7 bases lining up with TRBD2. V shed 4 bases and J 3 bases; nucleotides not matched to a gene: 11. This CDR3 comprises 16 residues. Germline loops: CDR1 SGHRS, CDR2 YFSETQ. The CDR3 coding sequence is TGCGCCAGCAGCGGATTAGCGCGGCGGGGGACAGATACGCAGTATTTT. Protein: CASSGLARRGTDTQYF.

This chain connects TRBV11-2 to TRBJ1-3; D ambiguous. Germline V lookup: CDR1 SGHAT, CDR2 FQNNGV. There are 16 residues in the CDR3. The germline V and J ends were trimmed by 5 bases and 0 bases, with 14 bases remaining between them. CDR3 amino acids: CASSAPAASSGNTIYF. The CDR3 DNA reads TGTGCCAGCAGCGCGCCCGCGGCGAGCTCTGGAAACACCATATATTTT.

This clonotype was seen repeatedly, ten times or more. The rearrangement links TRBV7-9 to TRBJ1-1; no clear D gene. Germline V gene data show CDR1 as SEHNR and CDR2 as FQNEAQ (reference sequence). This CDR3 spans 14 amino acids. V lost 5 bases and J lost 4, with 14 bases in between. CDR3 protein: CASSPQIEVTEAFF. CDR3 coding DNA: TGTGCCAGCAGCCCACAGATCGAGGTCACTGAAGCTTTCTTT.

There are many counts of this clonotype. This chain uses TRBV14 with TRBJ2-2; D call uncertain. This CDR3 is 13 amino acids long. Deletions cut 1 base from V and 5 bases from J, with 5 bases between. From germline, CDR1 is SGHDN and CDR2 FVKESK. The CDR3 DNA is TGTGCCAGCAGCCAAGTATGGACCGGGGAGCTGTTTTTT. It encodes CASSQVWTGELFF.

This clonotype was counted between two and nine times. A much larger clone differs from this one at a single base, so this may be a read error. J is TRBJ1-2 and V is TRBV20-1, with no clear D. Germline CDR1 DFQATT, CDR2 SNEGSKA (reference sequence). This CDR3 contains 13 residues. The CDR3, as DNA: TGCAGTGCTCCTCACGGGCGCGGCTATGGCTACGCCTTC. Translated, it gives CSAPHGRGYGYAF.

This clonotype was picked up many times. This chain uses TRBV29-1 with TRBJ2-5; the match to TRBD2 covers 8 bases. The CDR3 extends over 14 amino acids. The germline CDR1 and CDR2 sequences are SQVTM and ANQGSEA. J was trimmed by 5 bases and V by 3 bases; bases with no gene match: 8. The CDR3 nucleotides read TGCAGCGTTGACTTGCGCGGGGGGATGGAGACCCAGTACTTC. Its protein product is CSVDLRGGMETQYF.

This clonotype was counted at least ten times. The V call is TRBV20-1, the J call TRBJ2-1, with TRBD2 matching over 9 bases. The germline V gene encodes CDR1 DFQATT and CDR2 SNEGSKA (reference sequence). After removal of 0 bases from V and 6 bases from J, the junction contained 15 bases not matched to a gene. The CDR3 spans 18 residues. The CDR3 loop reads CSARDNGGLWREGNEQFF. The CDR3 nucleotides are TGCAGTGCTAGAGATAATGGGGGGCTCTGGCGGGAGGGCAATGAGCAGTTCTTC.

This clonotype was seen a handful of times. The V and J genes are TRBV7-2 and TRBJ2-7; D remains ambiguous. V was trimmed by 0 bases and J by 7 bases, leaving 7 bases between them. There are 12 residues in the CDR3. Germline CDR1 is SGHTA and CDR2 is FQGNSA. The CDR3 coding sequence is TGTGCCAGCAGCTTAGCTCTAGTGGAGCAGTACTTC. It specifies CASSLALVEQYF.

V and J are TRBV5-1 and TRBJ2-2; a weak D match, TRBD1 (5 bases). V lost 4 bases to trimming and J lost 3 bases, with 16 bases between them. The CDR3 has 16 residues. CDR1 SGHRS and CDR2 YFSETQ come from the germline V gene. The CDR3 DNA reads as TGCGCCAGCAGCCCTCACGTGACAGCCTACACCGGGGAGCTGTTTTTT. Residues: CASSPHVTAYTGELFF.